This T cell receptor beta chain is drawn from a study of T cell repertoires in cytomegalovirus infection. This clonotype was seen more than once but under ten times. Its target is unknown. Per germline, CDR1 SGHTA and CDR2 FQGNSA. This CDR3 has 12 amino acids. V shed 4 bases and J shed 8 bases, with 11 bases lying between them. One entry per CDR3 protein results from TCRdb running MiXCR on the reads. The sample yields hundreds of thousands of distinct CDR3 sequences, 30% to 35% seen once. The sequence came from a human donor in good health (CMV status not recorded). Some clones in this sample may be carry-over from other donors' samples. The chain joins TRBV7-2 to TRBJ1-1; D ambiguous. Sequenced material: cultured PBMCs, taken from culture after CMV antigen stimulation. The CDR3 loop reads CASSYPGSEAFF. For the CDR3, the DNA is TGTGCCAGCAGCTACCCGGGATCCGAAGCTTTCTTT.